This TCR beta chain was retrieved from a study of blood T cells in healthy people across ages. V lost 2 bases to trimming and J lost 6 bases, with 11 bases between them. Germline V gene data show CDR1 as SGHTA and CDR2 as FQGNSA. The CDR3 runs to 14 residues. A second roughly 6 to 11 cycle PCR used barcoded and J-beta primers. TCRdb used MiXCR to reprocess the 5' RACE reads, holding one entry per CDR3 protein. The top ten hold under 8% of the sample, which has some 1.4 million distinct CDR3 sequences, approximately 40% seen once. The sequence was collected from a woman between 18 and 29 years old in good health. This rearrangement joins TRBV7-2 to TRBJ2-1, with D tentatively TRBD1 or TRBD2 (5 bases each). Input material: blood. CDR3 sequence reads: CASSLKLGVNEQFF. CDR3 coding DNA: TGTGCCAGCAGCTTAAAACTAGGGGTCAATGAGCAGTTCTTC.